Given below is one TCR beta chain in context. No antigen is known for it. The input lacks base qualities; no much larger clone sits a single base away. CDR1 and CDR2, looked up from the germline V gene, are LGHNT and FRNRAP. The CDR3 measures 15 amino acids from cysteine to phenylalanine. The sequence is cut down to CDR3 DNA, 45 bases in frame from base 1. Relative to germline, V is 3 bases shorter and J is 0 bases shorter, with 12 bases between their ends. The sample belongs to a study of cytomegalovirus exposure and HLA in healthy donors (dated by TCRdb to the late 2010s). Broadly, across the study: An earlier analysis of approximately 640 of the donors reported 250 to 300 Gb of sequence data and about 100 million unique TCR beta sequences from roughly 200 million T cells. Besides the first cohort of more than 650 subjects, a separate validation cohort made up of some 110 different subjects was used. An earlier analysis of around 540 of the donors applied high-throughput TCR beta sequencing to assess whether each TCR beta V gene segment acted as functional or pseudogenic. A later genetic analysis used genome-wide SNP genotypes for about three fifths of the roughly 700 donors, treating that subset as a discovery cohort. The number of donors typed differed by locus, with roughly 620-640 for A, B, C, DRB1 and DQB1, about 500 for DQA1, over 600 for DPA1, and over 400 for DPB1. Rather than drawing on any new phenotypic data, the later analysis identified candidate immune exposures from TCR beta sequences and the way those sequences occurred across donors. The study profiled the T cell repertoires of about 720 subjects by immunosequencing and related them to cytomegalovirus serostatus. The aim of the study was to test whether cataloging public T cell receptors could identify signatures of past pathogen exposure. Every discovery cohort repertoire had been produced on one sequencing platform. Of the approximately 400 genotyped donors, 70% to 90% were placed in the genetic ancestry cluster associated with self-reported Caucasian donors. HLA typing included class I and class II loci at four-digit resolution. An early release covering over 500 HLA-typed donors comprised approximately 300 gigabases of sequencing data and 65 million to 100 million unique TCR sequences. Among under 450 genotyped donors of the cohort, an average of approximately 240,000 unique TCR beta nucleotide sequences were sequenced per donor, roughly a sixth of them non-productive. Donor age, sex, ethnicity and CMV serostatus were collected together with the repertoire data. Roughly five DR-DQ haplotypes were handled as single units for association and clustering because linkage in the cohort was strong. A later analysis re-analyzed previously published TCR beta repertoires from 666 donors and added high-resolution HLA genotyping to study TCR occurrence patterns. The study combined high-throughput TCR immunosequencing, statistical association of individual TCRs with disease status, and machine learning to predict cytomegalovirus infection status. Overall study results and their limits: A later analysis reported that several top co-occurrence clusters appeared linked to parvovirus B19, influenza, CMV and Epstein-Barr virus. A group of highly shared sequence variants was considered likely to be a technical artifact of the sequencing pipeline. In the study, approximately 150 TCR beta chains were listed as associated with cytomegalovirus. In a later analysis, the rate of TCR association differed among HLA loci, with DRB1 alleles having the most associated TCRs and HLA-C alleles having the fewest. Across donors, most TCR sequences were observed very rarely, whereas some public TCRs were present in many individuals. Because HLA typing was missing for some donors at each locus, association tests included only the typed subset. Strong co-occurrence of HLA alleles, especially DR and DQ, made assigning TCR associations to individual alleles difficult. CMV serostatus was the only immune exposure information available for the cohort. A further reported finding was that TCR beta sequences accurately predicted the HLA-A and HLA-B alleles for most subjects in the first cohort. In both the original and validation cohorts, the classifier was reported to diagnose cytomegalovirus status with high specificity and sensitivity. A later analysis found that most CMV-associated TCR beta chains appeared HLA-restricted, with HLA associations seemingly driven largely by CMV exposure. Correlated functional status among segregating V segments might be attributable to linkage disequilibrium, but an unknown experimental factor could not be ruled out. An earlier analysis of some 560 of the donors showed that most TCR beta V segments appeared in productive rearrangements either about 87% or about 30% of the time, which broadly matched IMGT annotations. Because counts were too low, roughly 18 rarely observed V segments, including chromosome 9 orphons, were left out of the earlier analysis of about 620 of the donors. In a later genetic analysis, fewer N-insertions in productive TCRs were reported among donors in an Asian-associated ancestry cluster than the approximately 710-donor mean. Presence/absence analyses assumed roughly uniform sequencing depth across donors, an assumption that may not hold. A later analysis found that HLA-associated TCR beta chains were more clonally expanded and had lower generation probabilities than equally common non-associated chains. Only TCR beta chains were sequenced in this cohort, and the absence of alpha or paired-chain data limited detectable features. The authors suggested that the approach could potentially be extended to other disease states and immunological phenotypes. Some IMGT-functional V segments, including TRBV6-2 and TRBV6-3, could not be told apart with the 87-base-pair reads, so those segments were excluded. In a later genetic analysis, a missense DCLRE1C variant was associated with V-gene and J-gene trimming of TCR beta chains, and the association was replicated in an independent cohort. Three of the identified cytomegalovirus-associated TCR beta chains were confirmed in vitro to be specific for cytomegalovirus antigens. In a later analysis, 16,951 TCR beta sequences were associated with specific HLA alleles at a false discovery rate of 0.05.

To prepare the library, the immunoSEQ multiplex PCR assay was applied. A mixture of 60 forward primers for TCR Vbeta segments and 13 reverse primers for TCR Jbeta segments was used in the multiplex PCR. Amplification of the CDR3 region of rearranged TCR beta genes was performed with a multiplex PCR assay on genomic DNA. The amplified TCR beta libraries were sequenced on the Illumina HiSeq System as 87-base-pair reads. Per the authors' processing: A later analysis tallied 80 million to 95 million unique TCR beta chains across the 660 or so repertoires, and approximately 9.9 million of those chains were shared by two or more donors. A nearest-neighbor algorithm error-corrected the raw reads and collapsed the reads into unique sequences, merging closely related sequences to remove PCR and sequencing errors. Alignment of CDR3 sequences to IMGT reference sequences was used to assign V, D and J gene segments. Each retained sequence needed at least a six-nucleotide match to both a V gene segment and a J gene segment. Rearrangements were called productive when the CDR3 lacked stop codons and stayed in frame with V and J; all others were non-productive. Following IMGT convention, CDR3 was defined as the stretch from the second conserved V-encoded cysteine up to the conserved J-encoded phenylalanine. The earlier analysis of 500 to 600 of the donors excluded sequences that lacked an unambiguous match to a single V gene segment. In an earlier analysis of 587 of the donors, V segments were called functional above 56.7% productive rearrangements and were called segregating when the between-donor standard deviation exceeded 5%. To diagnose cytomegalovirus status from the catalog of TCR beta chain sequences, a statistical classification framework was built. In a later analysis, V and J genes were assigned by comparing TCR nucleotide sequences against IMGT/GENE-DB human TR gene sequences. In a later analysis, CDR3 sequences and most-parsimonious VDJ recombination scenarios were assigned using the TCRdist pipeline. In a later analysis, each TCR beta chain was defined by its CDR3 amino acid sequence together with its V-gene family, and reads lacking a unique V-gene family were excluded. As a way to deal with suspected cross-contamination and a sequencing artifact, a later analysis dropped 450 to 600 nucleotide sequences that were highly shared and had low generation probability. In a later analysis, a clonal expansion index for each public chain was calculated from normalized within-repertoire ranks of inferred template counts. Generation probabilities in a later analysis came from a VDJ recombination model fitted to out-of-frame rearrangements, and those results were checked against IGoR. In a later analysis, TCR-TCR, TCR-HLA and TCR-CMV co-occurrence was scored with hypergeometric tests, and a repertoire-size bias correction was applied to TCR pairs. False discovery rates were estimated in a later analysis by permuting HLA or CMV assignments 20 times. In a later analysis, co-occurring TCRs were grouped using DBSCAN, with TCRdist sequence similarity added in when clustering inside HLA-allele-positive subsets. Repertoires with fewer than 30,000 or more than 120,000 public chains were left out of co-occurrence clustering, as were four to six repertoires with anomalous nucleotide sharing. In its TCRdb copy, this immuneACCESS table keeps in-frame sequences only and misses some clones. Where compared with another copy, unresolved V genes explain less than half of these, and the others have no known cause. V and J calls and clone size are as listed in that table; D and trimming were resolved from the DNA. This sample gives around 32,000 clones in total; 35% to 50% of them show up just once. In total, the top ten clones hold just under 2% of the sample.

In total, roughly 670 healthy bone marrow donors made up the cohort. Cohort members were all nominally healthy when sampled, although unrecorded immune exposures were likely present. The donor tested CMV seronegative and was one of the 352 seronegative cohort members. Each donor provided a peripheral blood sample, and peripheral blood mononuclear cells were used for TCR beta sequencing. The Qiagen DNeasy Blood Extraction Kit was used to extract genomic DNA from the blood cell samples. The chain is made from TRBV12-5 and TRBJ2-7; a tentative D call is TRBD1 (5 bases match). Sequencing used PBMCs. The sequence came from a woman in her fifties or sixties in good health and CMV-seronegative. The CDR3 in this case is CASGFARASSYEQYF. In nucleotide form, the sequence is TGTGCTAGTGGTTTCGCCAGGGCCAGCTCCTACGAGCAGTACTTC.